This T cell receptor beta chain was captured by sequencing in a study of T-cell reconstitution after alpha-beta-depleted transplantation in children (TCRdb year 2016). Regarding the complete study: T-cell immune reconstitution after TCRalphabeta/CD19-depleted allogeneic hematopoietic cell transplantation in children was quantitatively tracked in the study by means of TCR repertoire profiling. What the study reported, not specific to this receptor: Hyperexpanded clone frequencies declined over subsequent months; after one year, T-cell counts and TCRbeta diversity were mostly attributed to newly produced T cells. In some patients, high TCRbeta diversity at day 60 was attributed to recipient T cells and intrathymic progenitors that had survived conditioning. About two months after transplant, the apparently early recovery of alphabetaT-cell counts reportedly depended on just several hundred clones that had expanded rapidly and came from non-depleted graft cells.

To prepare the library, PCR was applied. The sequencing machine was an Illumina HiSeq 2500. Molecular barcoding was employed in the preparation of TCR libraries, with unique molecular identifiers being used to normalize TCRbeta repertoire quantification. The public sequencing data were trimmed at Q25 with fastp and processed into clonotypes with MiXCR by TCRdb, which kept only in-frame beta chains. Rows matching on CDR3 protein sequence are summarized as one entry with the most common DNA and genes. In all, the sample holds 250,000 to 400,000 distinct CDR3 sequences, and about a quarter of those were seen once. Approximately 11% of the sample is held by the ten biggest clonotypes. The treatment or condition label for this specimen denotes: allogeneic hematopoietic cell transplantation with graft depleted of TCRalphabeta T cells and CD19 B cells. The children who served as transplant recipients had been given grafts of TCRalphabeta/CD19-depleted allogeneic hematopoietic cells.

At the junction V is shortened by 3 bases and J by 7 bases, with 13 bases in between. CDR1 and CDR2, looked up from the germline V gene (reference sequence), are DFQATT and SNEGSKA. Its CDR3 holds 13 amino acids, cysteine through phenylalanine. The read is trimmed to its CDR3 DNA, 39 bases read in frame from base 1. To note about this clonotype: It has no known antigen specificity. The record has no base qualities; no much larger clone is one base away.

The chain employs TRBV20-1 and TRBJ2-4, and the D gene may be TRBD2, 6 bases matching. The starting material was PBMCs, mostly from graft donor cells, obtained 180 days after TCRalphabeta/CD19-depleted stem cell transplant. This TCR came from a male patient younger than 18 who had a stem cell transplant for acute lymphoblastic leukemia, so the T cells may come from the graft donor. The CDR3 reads CSASDGGGNIQYF. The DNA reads TGCAGTGCTAGTGACGGCGGAGGGAACATTCAGTACTTC.